These T cell receptor beta chains were read from a single sample in a study of cytomegalovirus exposure and HLA in healthy donors. The assay was immunoSEQ multiplex PCR, and TCRdb's table has in-frame clones only and misses some. The sample has approximately 180,000 clones, 80% to 85% seen once. Source material: PBMCs. All receptors derive from a woman between 25 and 40 years old in good health and CMV-seronegative. The CDR3 runs from the conserved cysteine through the conserved F or W. A D gene is named only where the DNA matches it firmly. Expanded clones are given a class, and other clones once, few, many or no size at all.

j_gene,v_gene,d_gene,abundance,CDR3nt,CDR3aa
TRBJ2-7,TRBV27,TRBD2,-,TGTGCCAGCAGGCCCGGGACTAGCGGGTTCTCGTTCGAGCAGTACTTC,CASRPGTSGFSFEQYF
TRBJ2-3,TRBV28,TRBD1,-,TGTGCCAGCAGGATCAGAAGGACAGGGGGTGGAGATACGCAGTATTTT,CASRIRRTGGGDTQYF
TRBJ2-2,TRBV7-9,-,-,TGTGCCAGCAGCTCCCAGGGAACGATCACCGGGGAGCTGTTTTTT,CASSSQGTITGELFF
TRBJ2-7,TRBV6-6,-,-,TGTGCCAGCAGTAAACAGGTTTTATACTCCTACGAGCAGTACTTC,CASSKQVLYSYEQYF
TRBJ1-2,TRBV30,TRBD1,few,TGTGCCTGGGGTCGGGACAGGCCCTATGGCTACACCTTC,CAWGRDRPYGYTF
TRBJ2-3,TRBV2,TRBD2,-,TGTGCCAGCAGTGGACTAGCGGGAGGACCAGATACGCAGTATTTT,CASSGLAGGPDTQYF
TRBJ2-7,TRBV19,-,-,TGTGCCAGTAGTCGAGGGGACTACGAGCAGTACTTC,CASSRGDYEQYF
TRBJ2-2,TRBV7-6,-,-,TGTGCCAGCAGCTTCCGCCAGGGGTTTGCTGGCACCGGGGAGCTGTTTTTT,CASSFRQGFAGTGELFF
TRBJ2-7,TRBV2,TRBD2,-,TGTGCCAGCCGCGGGGGGCCACTCTACGAGCAGTACTTC,CASRGGPLYEQYF
TRBJ1-2,TRBV4-1,-,once,TGCGCCAGCAGCTTGTCAGGTCAGAATGGCTACACCTTC,CASSLSGQNGYTF
TRBJ2-3,TRBV11-3,TRBD2,-,TGTGCCAGCAGCTCGGGACTAGCGTCAGATACGCAGTATTTT,CASSSGLASDTQYF
TRBJ2-3,TRBV11-2,TRBD2,-,TGTGCCAGCAGCCGGATGACTAGCGGGAGGTCAGATACGCAGTATTTT,CASSRMTSGRSDTQYF
TRBJ2-3,TRBV28,TRBD2,-,TGTGCCAGCAGTTCTAGCGGGGCCCGCACAGATACGCAGTATTTT,CASSSSGARTDTQYF
TRBJ2-1,TRBV20-1,-,-,TGCAGTGCTAGAGATATAACTAAGAAGTTCTTC,CSARDITKKFF
TRBJ1-2,TRBV29-1,-,once,TGCAGCGTTGCGCGGCAGGGCGATGGCTACACCTTC,CSVARQGDGYTF
TRBJ2-7,TRBV28,TRBD1,few,TGTGCCAGCAGTTATAGGACAGGGGGCAAAGAGCAGTACTTC,CASSYRTGGKEQYF
TRBJ1-1,TRBV6-5,-,-,TGTGCCAGCAGTTACGGACAGTTCATGAACACTGAAGCTTTCTTT,CASSYGQFMNTEAFF
TRBJ1-1,TRBV27,-,-,TGTGCCAGCAGTTTATCTCCAGGGATGGGCACTGAAGCTTTCTTT,CASSLSPGMGTEAFF
TRBJ2-7,TRBV5-4,-,-,TGTGCCAGCAGCTTGTCCGACAGTGGTGGGGAGCAGTACTTC,CASSLSDSGGEQYF
TRBJ2-5,TRBV28,TRBD2,-,TGTGCCAGCACCCCGGGACTAGCGGGACGGGGAGAGACCCAGTACTTC,CASTPGLAGRGETQYF
TRBJ2-7,TRBV19,TRBD2,-,TGTGCCAGTAGTATAAAGGATTTGGCTAGCGGGACCTACGAGCAGTACTTC,CASSIKDLASGTYEQYF
TRBJ2-7,TRBV7-8,-,-,TGTGCCAGCAGTGCGGATAGGGGTAGTTACGAGCAGTACTTC,CASSADRGSYEQYF
TRBJ1-5,TRBV6-5,-,once,TGTGCCAGCAGTCCGGACAGAAGCAATCAGCCCCAGCATTTT,CASSPDRSNQPQHF
TRBJ2-1,TRBV27,-,-,TGTGCCAGCAGTCCAGCAAATCAGGGGAAGCAGTTCTTC,CASSPANQGKQFF
TRBJ1-1,TRBV5-4,TRBD1,-,TGTGCCAGCAGCTCTTCTTCAGGGGGAGTGGAGGCTTTCTTT,CASSSSSGGVEAFF
TRBJ2-4,TRBV23-1,-,-,TGCGCCAGCAGCGCAGGGGAAGCCAAAAACAGTCAGTACTTC,CASSAGEAKNSQYF